The next 24 T cell receptor beta chains were all read from a single sample in a study of T cell repertoires in cytomegalovirus infection. In TCRdb, the reads were re-called with MiXCR into one record per CDR3 protein. The data hold approximately 500,000 distinct CDR3 sequences, with 16% observed a single time. The sequenced sample consisted of CD8+ T cells from PBMCs. These receptors all stem from a human donor in good health (CMV status not recorded). Some clones in this sample may be carry-over from other donors' samples.

In this sample, this clonotype turned up a few times. The V gene is TRBV7-3, the J gene TRBJ2-1; weak D call: TRBD2 (5 bases). V lost 1 base and J 1 base, leaving 11 bases between the germline ends. Looked up from germline, CDR1 is SGHTA and CDR2 is FQGTGA. CDR3 length: 16 amino acids. The CDR3 reads CASSLRLERSYNEQFF. The DNA for the CDR3 is TGTGCCAGCAGCTTAAGGCTTGAGCGGTCCTACAATGAGCAGTTCTTC.

The table lists this clonotype with many counts. V is TRBV6-5 and J is TRBJ2-7, with D possibly being TRBD1 or TRBD2 (5 bases each). Germline CDR1 MNHEY, CDR2 SVGAGI. The germline V and J ends were trimmed by 4 bases and 2 bases, with 15 bases remaining between them. This CDR3 has 15 residues. The CDR3 coding sequence is TGTGCCAGCAGTTCCTATAGGACGGGACCCTACGAGCAGTACTTC. This codes for CASSSYRTGPYEQYF.

This chain links TRBV10-2 with TRBJ1-1; the D is unclear. Germline V gives CDR1 WSHSY, CDR2 SAAADI. The CDR3 is made up of 11 amino acids. V lost 3 bases and J 8 bases, leaving 7 bases between the germline ends. CDR3 sequence reads: CASSDVREAFF. The CDR3, as DNA: TGCGCCAGCAGTGATGTTAGGGAAGCTTTCTTT.

Only a few counts were recorded for this clonotype. For the CDR3, the DNA is TGCAGTGCTAGAGGGGGGATGACAGGGGGCTACGAGCAGTACTTC. Its protein is CSARGGMTGGYEQYF. This sequence joins TRBV20-1 and TRBJ2-7; 9 bases map to TRBD1. Germline trimming cut 1 base from V and 3 bases from J; bases unmatched to any gene: 7. The CDR3 loop spans 15 amino acids. Germline lookup yields CDR1 DFQATT and CDR2 SNEGSKA (reference sequence).

V usage is TRBV15 and J usage is TRBJ1-2; D is unresolved. Germline loops: CDR1 LNHNV, CDR2 YYDKDF (reference sequence). The CDR3 has 16 residues. V was pared by 1 base and J by 3 bases, with 15 bases between. The DNA of the CDR3 is TGTGCCACCAGCAGAGTTTTCACGCAGCTTTACTATGGCTACACCTTC. Its translation: CATSRVFTQLYYGYTF.

This clonotype came up many times. This chain links TRBV12-3 or TRBV12-4 with TRBJ1-1; 8 bases are a match to TRBD1. The CDR3 is made up of 16 amino acids. V shed 4 bases and J 7 bases; nucleotides not matched to a gene: 14. CDR3 residues: CASSSDRELFTGEAFF. For the CDR3, the DNA is TGTGCCAGCAGTTCGGACAGGGAATTATTTACAGGTGAAGCTTTCTTT.

The table lists this clonotype with many counts. V is TRBV6-6 and J is TRBJ2-7; 8 bases are shared with TRBD1. The germline V gene has CDR1 MNHNY and CDR2 SVGAGI (reference sequence). Trimming removed 6 bases from V and 6 bases from J; junction bases left unmatched: 4. This CDR3 is 12 amino acids long. CDR3 nucleotide sequence: TGTGCCAGCAGCTACCAGGGGGCCGAGCAGTACTTC. Translating gives CASSYQGAEQYF.

The V call is TRBV2, the J call TRBJ2-2, with a weak D call TRBD2 (6 bases). V dropped 5 bases and J dropped 6 bases, with 19 bases sitting between them. CDR1 and CDR2 (germline): SNHLY, FYNNEI. The CDR3 loop spans 16 amino acids. The CDR3 DNA sequence: TGTGCCAGCAGTCGCAGTCTGAGACTAGGCCCCGGGGAGCTGTTTTTT. Translating gives CASSRSLRLGPGELFF.

This clonotype was observed a handful of times. The rearrangement links TRBV5-4 to TRBJ2-5; D is possibly TRBD2 (6 bases). Germline loops: CDR1 SGHNT, CDR2 YYREEE (reference sequence). V was clipped by 1 base and J by 1 base, with 14 bases between them. The CDR3 sequence is 16 residues long. The CDR3: CASSLSLTGVQETQYF. CDR3 coding DNA: TGTGCCAGCAGCTTGTCCCTGACGGGAGTCCAAGAGACCCAGTACTTC.

At least ten counts were recorded for this clonotype. This rearrangement joins TRBV7-8 to TRBJ1-2, with D unresolved. V gave up 0 bases and J gave up 2 bases, with 4 bases separating them. The germline V gene encodes CDR1 SGHVS and CDR2 FQNEAQ. The CDR3 is 13 amino acids. CDR3 DNA sequence: TGTGCCAGCAGCTTAGCACTAAACTATGGCTACACCTTC. This sequence encodes CASSLALNYGYTF.

The sample holds a few counts of this clonotype. This chain joins TRBV28 and TRBJ2-7; TRBD1 aligns across 8 bases. CDR1 is MDHEN, CDR2 SYDVKM, per germline. V gave up 2 bases and J gave up 6 bases; unmatched junction bases: 9. The CDR3 extends over 15 amino acids. The CDR3 DNA sequence: TGTGCCAGCAGTTTAGCCCGGCAGGGGGCTTCCGAGCAGTACTTC. Translated: CASSLARQGASEQYF. The variable domain in full, completed from reference TRBV28 and TRBJ2-7, reads DVKVTQSSRYLVKRTGEKVFLECVQDMDHENMFWYRQDPGLGLRLIYFSYDVKMKEKGDIPEGYSVSREKKERFSLILESASTNQTSMYLCASSLARQGASEQYFGPGTRLTVT.

The rearrangement links TRBV10-3 to TRBJ1-1; 7 nucleotides align to TRBD1. CDR1 ENHRY and CDR2 SYGVKD come from the germline V gene. This CDR3 comprises 13 residues. V gave up 5 bases and J gave up 7 bases; unmatched junction bases: 7. CDR3 region: CAISSPGQNEAFF. In nucleotides, the CDR3 is TGTGCCATCAGTTCCCCGGGACAGAATGAAGCTTTCTTT.

At least ten counts were recorded for this clonotype. The CDR3 is CASRGRSQETQYF. For the CDR3, the DNA is TGTGCCAGCAGGGGACGGTCCCAAGAGACCCAGTACTTC. This chain links TRBV12-3 or TRBV12-4 with TRBJ2-5; D may be TRBD1 or TRBD2 (5 bases each). The CDR3 runs 13 residues. The germline V and J ends were trimmed by 6 bases and 1 base, with 9 bases remaining between them.

This chain links TRBV30 with TRBJ1-4, with D possibly being TRBD1 (6 bases). Trimming removed 5 bases from V and 8 bases from J, with 12 bases in between. This CDR3 is 12 amino acids long. Germline CDR1 GTSNPN, CDR2 SVGIG (reference sequence). The CDR3, as DNA: TGTGCCTGGGAGGGGGGTTCAGAAAAACTGTTTTTT. It yields the protein CAWEGGSEKLFF.

The genes are TRBV27 and TRBJ2-5, with TRBD2 identical over 11 bases. V shed 2 bases and J 6 bases; nucleotides not matched to a gene: 2. From germline, CDR1 is MNHEY and CDR2 SMNVEV (reference sequence). This CDR3 is built from 14 residues. CDR3 nucleotides: TGTGCCAGCAGTTTAACTAGCGGGAGTCAGACCCAGTACTTC. The encoded protein is CASSLTSGSQTQYF.

The CDR3 protein is CASSSYSTGKTEAFF. CDR3 bases: TGTGCCAGCAGCTCCTATTCGACAGGGAAAACTGAAGCTTTCTTT. The rearrangement links TRBV7-6 to TRBJ1-1; 7 nucleotides line up with TRBD1. Trimming at V came to 4 bases and at J to 5 bases, leaving 10 bases not matched to a gene. Germline V gene sequence: CDR1 SGHVS, CDR2 FNYEAQ. CDR3 length: 15 amino acids.

Many counts were recorded for this clonotype. The rearrangement links TRBV4-1 to TRBJ2-2, with no clear D. CDR3 length: 14 residues. V dropped 1 base and J dropped 1 base, with 4 bases sitting between them. Looked up from germline, CDR1 is MGHRA and CDR2 is YSYEKL. The CDR3 DNA follows: TGCGCCAGCAGCCAAGGCCTGAACACCGGGGAGCTGTTTTTT. Translating gives CASSQGLNTGELFF.

The sample holds many counts of this clonotype. The chain employs TRBV27 and TRBJ1-2; 7 bases are shared with TRBD1. CDR3 length equals 14 residues. The V segment lost 5 bases and the J segment 3 bases; nucleotides outside the gene matches: 6. Germline values: CDR1 MNHEY, CDR2 SMNVEV (reference sequence). The CDR3, as DNA: TGTGCCAGCAGTGAGGCAGGGGGTGACTATGGCTACACCTTC. Protein: CASSEAGGDYGYTF.

This clonotype was recorded many times. The chain has TRBV7-3 and TRBJ2-7; 7 positions agree with TRBD2. The trim removed 3 bases at V and 5 bases at J, leaving 7 bases unmatched. CDR3 length equals 14 residues. Germline loops: CDR1 SGHTA, CDR2 FQGTGA. DNA for the CDR3: TGTGCCAGCAGCTTGGGGGGGTGGTCGGACGAGCAGTACTTC. Residues: CASSLGGWSDEQYF.

A few counts support this clonotype. Written as DNA, the CDR3 is TGTGCCAGCAGCCGGGGGCGACGGGACCAAAACATTCAGTACTTC. Protein sequence: CASSRGRRDQNIQYF. V and J are TRBV7-6 and TRBJ2-4; the D gene could be TRBD1 or TRBD2 (6 bases each). Trimming shortened V by 5 bases and J by 5 bases, and 16 bases separated the two germline ends. Per the germline V gene, CDR1 is SGHVS and CDR2 is FNYEAQ. This CDR3 has 15 amino acids.

Note on this clonotype: It may be a read error: a sequence one base away is much more abundant. The gene calls are TRBV2 and TRBJ1-3; D possibly corresponds to TRBD1 (5 bases). The CDR3 is made up of 20 amino acids. Germline lookup yields CDR1 SNHLY and CDR2 FYNNEI. Trimming left V 6 bases short and J 3 bases short, with 30 bases between. CDR3 protein: CASSVTGRHHREHYGNTIYF. The CDR3 DNA reads as TGTGCCAGCAGCGTTACAGGAAGGCACCATCGGGAGCACTATGGAAACACCATATATTTT.

This clonotype was counted at least ten times. The rearrangement joins TRBV20-1 to TRBJ1-3; TRBD1 is a possible D gene (5 bases). CDR3 length: 14 residues. Trimming removed 5 bases from V and 1 base from J, with 12 bases in between. The germline V gene has CDR1 DFQATT and CDR2 SNEGSKA (reference sequence). CDR3 loop: CSARPRGSGNTIYF. The CDR3 DNA follows: TGCAGTGCTCGCCCTCGGGGGTCTGGAAACACCATATATTTT.

As regards this clonotype: A junction boundary mismatches the germline segment, possibly from a read error. The chain links TRBV6-1 to TRBJ1-1; D unresolved. The CDR3 loop spans 13 amino acids. Germline loops: CDR1 MNHNS, CDR2 SASEGT. This CDR3 reads CASSEAKNTESFF. The CDR3 nucleotides read TGTGCCAGCAGCGAAGCCAAGAACACTGAATCTTTCTTT.

Many counts were recorded for this clonotype. This chain joins TRBV5-6 and TRBJ2-1; 8 bases are shared with TRBD1. Germline trimming cut 3 bases from V and 5 bases from J; bases unmatched to any gene: 1. The CDR3 consists of 13 residues. In germline, CDR1 is SGHDT, CDR2 YYEEEE. CDR3: CASSSRGHNEQFF. The CDR3, as DNA: TGTGCCAGCAGCTCCAGGGGGCACAATGAGCAGTTCTTC.